The clone carrying this T cell receptor (beta chain) was observed a handful of times. Its antigen remains unidentified. The CDR3 is made up of 14 amino acids. CDR1 is SGHAT and CDR2 is FQDESV in the germline V gene (reference sequence). Trimming took off 4 bases at V and 2 bases at J, with 11 bases between the two ends. This sample is drawn from a study of cytomegalovirus exposure and HLA in healthy donors. Study results and caveats: The study listed 150 to 200 cytomegalovirus-associated TCR beta chains.

With 60 Vbeta and 13 Jbeta primers, the PCR was carried out. Measured with immunoSEQ multiplex PCR; TCRdb has only the in-frame clones, and not every one. The data hold more than 110,000 clones, with approximately 79% observed a single time. This chain connects TRBV11-1 to TRBJ2-5, with D maybe TRBD2 (5 bases). This clonotype was sampled from a woman aged 45-60 years in good health and CMV-seropositive. Sequenced sample: PBMCs. CDR3 region: CASSSLREQETQYF. The CDR3 DNA reads TGTGCCAGCAGCTCCCTGAGGGAACAAGAGACCCAGTACTTC.